Listed below are T cell receptor beta chains from one sample, sequenced in a study of T cell responses to AZD1222 COVID-19 vaccine. TCRdb's table, derived via immunoSEQ multiplex PCR, lists solely in-frame clones and lacks some. The sample consists of roughly 140,000 clones, about 87% of them appearing once. Sequencing used peripheral blood, obtained on day 0 of AZD1222 vaccination. The source is an adult in good health. The CDR3 runs from the conserved cysteine through the conserved F or W. The D gene is left open where the match is weak. Where a row states a size, it is once, few, many or the class of an expanded clone; other rows omit it.

TRBJ2-7	TRBV4-1	few	NA	TGCGCCAGCAGCCATCTCCTCTTC	CASSHLLF
TRBJ2-5	TRBV19	NA	NA	TGTGCCAGTGGCTCTGTGGAGGGGCAGACCCAGTACTTC	CASGSVEGQTQYF
TRBJ1-5	TRBV5-1	NA	NA	TGCGCCAGCAGCCGGGAGGGGGGCGTCGAACCCCAGCATTTT	CASSREGGVEPQHF
TRBJ1-5	TRBV6-5	NA	TRBD1	TGTGCCAGCAGTTACGCAGGGGGCGGCAATCAGCCCCAGCATTTT	CASSYAGGGNQPQHF
TRBJ1-1	TRBV30	NA	NA	TGTGCCTGGACGATAGGGAACACTGAAGCTTTCTTT	CAWTIGNTEAFF
TRBJ2-7	TRBV6-5	NA	NA	TGTGCCAGCAGTTACGGGGGTGCCACCTACGAGCAGTACTTC	CASSYGGATYEQYF
TRBJ1-6	TRBV7-3	NA	NA	TGTGCCAGCAGTTCGGTGGGGGGGCTTTCACCCCTCCACTTT	CASSSVGGLSPLHF
TRBJ2-3	TRBV11-2	NA	TRBD1	TGTGCCAGCAGCTGGGACAGGGGAGATACGCAGTATTTT	CASSWDRGDTQYF
TRBJ2-1	TRBV5-1	NA	NA	TGCGCCAGCAGCTTGGGTGCCGGGAGCCACAATGAGCAGTTCTTC	CASSLGAGSHNEQFF
TRBJ1-6	TRBV6-5	NA	NA	TGTGCCAGCACTCCGGGAGCAATGGGTTCACCCCTCCACTTT	CASTPGAMGSPLHF
TRBJ2-5	TRBV11-2	NA	NA	TGTGCCAGCAGCGATCAGGTGGAGACCCAGTACTTC	CASSDQVETQYF
TRBJ2-5	TRBV4-2	NA	NA	TGTGCCAGCAGCCACACCCCCACAGGGCAGGGTCAAGAGACCCAGTACTTC	CASSHTPTGQGQETQYF
TRBJ2-1	TRBV29-1	NA	TRBD2	TGCAGCGTTGAAGATGGGACTAGCGTTTTGCCTAACAATGAGCAGTTCTTC	CSVEDGTSVLPNNEQFF
TRBJ1-1	TRBV30	once	NA	TGTGCCTGGAGTGTACAGTCGAACACTGAAGCTTTCTTT	CAWSVQSNTEAFF
TRBJ1-3	TRBV5-4	once	NA	TGTGCCAGCAGCTTGGGGAACGAGGGTAACACCATATATTTT	CASSLGNEGNTIYF
TRBJ2-3	TRBV6-5	NA	TRBD2	TGTGCCAGCGGACCTTTAGCGGGAGGCACAGATACGCAGTATTTT	CASGPLAGGTDTQYF
TRBJ1-2	TRBV7-2	NA	TRBD1	TGTGCCAGCAGAACTACAGGGGTTGGAGGCTACACCTTC	CASRTTGVGGYTF
TRBJ1-2	TRBV6-1	NA	TRBD1	TGTGCCAGCAGTGAAGCAAGGAACAGGGGGGATGGCTACACCTTC	CASSEARNRGDGYTF
TRBJ1-6	TRBV19	NA	NA	TGTGCCAGTAACCCCGGGGGGCATAATTCACCCCTCCACTTT	CASNPGGHNSPLHF
TRBJ2-3	TRBV28	NA	NA	TGTGCCAGCAGTCTAGGTTATTCGGAGACGCAGTATTTT	CASSLGYSETQYF
TRBJ1-1	TRBV6-5	NA	NA	TGTGCCAGCAGTTACGAGGGGCGAAACATTGAAGCTTTCTTT	CASSYEGRNIEAFF
TRBJ2-5	TRBV3-1/TRBV3-2	NA	NA	TGTGCCAGCAGTCCGAGCGGGTTACAGACCCAGTACTTC	CASSPSGLQTQYF
TRBJ2-7	TRBV4-3	NA	NA	TGCGCCAGCAGCCAAGTAAGAGGCGGCGCGCAGTACTTC	CASSQVRGGAQYF
TRBJ2-2	TRBV9	once	NA	TGTGCCAGCAGCGTAGGGACAGTCAACACCGGGGAGCTGTTTTTT	CASSVGTVNTGELFF
TRBJ1-4	TRBV30	NA	NA	TGTGCCTGGAGGGTTAGCGAAAAACTGTTTTTT	CAWRVSEKLFF
TRBJ2-4	TRBV3-1/TRBV3-2	once	NA	TGTGCCAGCAGCCAAGAGGGTGTAAGCAAAAACATTCAGTACTTC	CASSQEGVSKNIQYF
TRBJ2-5	TRBV30	NA	NA	TGTGCCTGGAGAGCGGGACAGACAAACCAAGAGACCCAGTACTTC	CAWRAGQTNQETQYF
TRBJ1-2	TRBV5-8	NA	NA	TGTGCCAGCAGCTTGTACTCCTTGGGAGGCTACACCTTC	CASSLYSLGGYTF
TRBJ2-7	TRBV4-3	NA	TRBD2	TGCGCCAGCAGCCAAGCACTCTCTAGCGGGAGCGGTTCCTACGAGCAGTACTTC	CASSQALSSGSGSYEQYF
TRBJ2-1	TRBV9	NA	NA	TGTGCCAGCAGCGTAGATTCGGGCAAACAGTTCTTC	CASSVDSGKQFF
TRBJ1-5	TRBV19	NA	NA	TGTGCCAGTAGGCCCGGGGGGCTTGGCAATCAGCCCCAGCATTTT	CASRPGGLGNQPQHF
TRBJ2-3	TRBV6-5	NA	TRBD2	TGTGCCAGCAGTTACTTGACTAGCGACCGGTCGGATACGCAGTATTTT	CASSYLTSDRSDTQYF
TRBJ1-2	TRBV5-6	NA	TRBD1	TGTGCCAGCAGCCTGGACAGGCGGAGTGGCTACACCTTC	CASSLDRRSGYTF
TRBJ2-1	TRBV27	NA	NA	TGTGCCAGCAGTTTAGGGCAGGTCTCCTACAATGAGCAGTTCTTC	CASSLGQVSYNEQFF
TRBJ2-7	TRBV12-5	NA	NA	TGTGCTAGTGGACAGGTACTGGAGCAGTACTTC	CASGQVLEQYF
TRBJ2-2	TRBV11-2	once	TRBD2	TGTGCCAGCAGTCGATATAGCGGGAAGGGGTCGACCGGGGAGCTGTTTTTT	CASSRYSGKGSTGELFF
TRBJ1-1	TRBV19	NA	NA	TGTGCCAGCAAACAGGCCACTGAAGCTTTCTTT	CASKQATEAFF
TRBJ2-7	TRBV15	NA	TRBD1	TGTGCCACCAGCAGAGGGGGACAGAACAACTACGAGCAGTACTTC	CATSRGGQNNYEQYF
TRBJ1-2	TRBV19	NA	NA	TGTGCCACCAGGGCCTATGGCTACACCTTC	CATRAYGYTF
TRBJ2-1	TRBV7-9	NA	TRBD2	TGTGCCAGCAGTAGACTAGCGGGAGGCAGAGCATCTGATGAGCAGTTCTTC	CASSRLAGGRASDEQFF
TRBJ1-3	TRBV4-1	NA	NA	TGCGCCAGCAGCCAAGATTTTTTTGGGCTAAACAGGGGAAACACCATATATTTT	CASSQDFFGLNRGNTIYF
TRBJ2-3	TRBV6-1	few	NA	TGTGCCAGCAGTGAAGCCACAGATACGCAGTATTTT	CASSEATDTQYF
TRBJ2-2	TRBV4-3	NA	NA	TGCGCCAGCAGCCAGGATTCTTATGGAGGGCGGGCCGGGGAGCTGTTTTTT	CASSQDSYGGRAGELFF
TRBJ2-1	TRBV6-4	NA	TRBD2	TGTGCCAGCAGTGCGGGGAGGGGCTCCTACAATGAGCAGTTCTTC	CASSAGRGSYNEQFF
TRBJ2-1	TRBV29-1	NA	NA	TGCAGCGTCGTAAGCTATTCCTCCTACAATGAGCAGTTCTTC	CSVVSYSSYNEQFF
TRBJ1-3	TRBV2	NA	NA	TGTGCCAGCGAGGAGGACGGAAACACCATATATTTT	CASEEDGNTIYF
TRBJ1-1	TRBV7-6	NA	TRBD1	TGTGCCAGCAGCTTAGCCCCAGGGGGAACTGAAGCTTTCTTT	CASSLAPGGTEAFF
TRBJ1-5	TRBV24-1	once	NA	TGTGCCACCAGTGATCCCGGGAGCAATCAGCCCCAGCATTTT	CATSDPGSNQPQHF
TRBJ1-2	TRBV7-9	NA	NA	TGTGCCAGCAGCTTTAGGGGTTCAAACTATGGCTACACCTTC	CASSFRGSNYGYTF
TRBJ1-2	TRBV20-1	NA	NA	TGCAGTGCTCCCCGGTTCTATGGCTACACCTTC	CSAPRFYGYTF
TRBJ2-3	TRBV5-1	NA	NA	TGCGCCAGCTATCAGCGGGGCACAGATACGCAGTATTTT	CASYQRGTDTQYF
TRBJ1-4	TRBV7-7	NA	TRBD1	TGTGCTAGCAGCTTAGGACAGGGGGCTGGAGAAAAACTGTTTTTT	CASSLGQGAGEKLFF
TRBJ2-1	TRBV11-3	once	TRBD1	TGTGCCAGCAGCCAGGGGGCGGGTGAGCAGTTCTTC	CASSQGAGEQFF
TRBJ1-5	TRBV19	NA	TRBD1	TGTGCCAGTAGCTTGGGACAGGGGCGCAATCAGCCCCAGCATTTT	CASSLGQGRNQPQHF
TRBJ1-6	TRBV12-3/TRBV12-4	NA	NA	TGTGCCAGCACTCAACTAGGCAATTCACCCCTCCACTTT	CASTQLGNSPLHF
TRBJ2-1	TRBV24-1	NA	TRBD2	TGTGCCACCAGTGAAAATAGCGGGAGTGGTGAGCAGTTCTTC	CATSENSGSGEQFF
TRBJ2-2	TRBV9	NA	NA	TGTGCCAGCAGTCCGGGGACGGTTAACACCGGGGAGCTGTTTTTT	CASSPGTVNTGELFF
TRBJ1-5	TRBV7-2	NA	NA	TGTGCCAGCAGCTACCGGGGGGATCAGCCCCAGCATTTT	CASSYRGDQPQHF
TRBJ2-1	TRBV5-8	NA	TRBD1	TGTGCCAGCAGCTCCGGGGACAGGTCGGGCAATGAGCAGTTCTTC	CASSSGDRSGNEQFF
TRBJ2-7	TRBV28	NA	NA	TGTGCCAGCAGTTTCCAAGGGGGACTCCCAGGGGGGCAGTACTTC	CASSFQGGLPGGQYF